Shown below are 25 T cell receptor beta chains from a single sample sequenced in a study of cytomegalovirus exposure and HLA in healthy donors. The assay was immunoSEQ multiplex PCR, and TCRdb's table has in-frame clones only and misses some. Among some 130,000 clones listed, roughly four fifths were seen once. The sequenced material came from PBMCs. The source is a man between 25 and 39 years old in good health and CMV-seropositive.

The CDR3 DNA sequence: TGTGCCAGCAGCTTAAACGGGGTCCCGGCCGGGGAGCTGTTTTTT. Its translation is CASSLNGVPAGELFF. The chain couples TRBV7-3 to TRBJ2-2, with a possible D match to TRBD2 (5 bases). The germline CDR1 and CDR2 sequences are SGHTA and FQGTGA. The CDR3 is 15 residues long. Trimming left V 1 base short and J 6 bases short, with 12 bases between.

The gene calls are TRBV30 and TRBJ1-2; D remains ambiguous. The germline V gene has CDR1 GTSNPN and CDR2 SVGIG (reference sequence). The V end was cut by 1 base, the J end by 2 bases, with 5 bases between. There are 12 residues in the CDR3. CDR3 sequence: CAWSGGNYGYTF. CDR3 bases: TGTGCCTGGAGTGGCGGAAACTATGGCTACACCTTC.

In DNA form, the CDR3 reads TGTGCCAGCCGATGGGGAGCGGGCGCCTCCTACGAGCAGTACTTC. Its translation is CASRWGAGASYEQYF. The V and J genes are TRBV2 and TRBJ2-7, with D tentatively TRBD2 (6 bases). V gave up 8 bases and J gave up 0 bases, with 17 bases separating them. The CDR3 runs 15 residues. Germline loops: CDR1 SNHLY, CDR2 FYNNEI.

This clone occurred many times. The chain carries TRBV7-3 and TRBJ2-1; 8 bases line up with TRBD2. This CDR3 has 13 residues. V lost 3 bases to trimming and J lost 6 bases; unmatched junction nucleotides: 1. The V gene's germline CDR1 is SGHTA and CDR2 FQGTGA. The CDR3 DNA follows: TGTGCCAGCAGCTTCGGACTAGCCAATGAGCAGTTCTTC. Residues: CASSFGLANEQFF. Based on the CDR3 plus reference TRBV7-3 and TRBJ2-1, the full variable domain is GAGVSQTPSNKVTEKGKYVELRCDPISGHTALYWYRQSLGQGPEFLIYFQGTGAADDSGLPNDRFFAVRPEGSVSTLKIQRTERGDSAVYLCASSFGLANEQFFGPGTRLTVL.

This chain connects TRBV5-1 to TRBJ1-2; tentative D call: TRBD1 (5 bases). With 2 bases removed from V and 7 bases from J, the gap between germline ends came to 12 bases. The CDR3 is 13 residues long. The V gene's germline CDR1 is SGHRS and CDR2 YFSETQ. The CDR3 protein is CASSLEYGGGYTF. The CDR3 DNA follows: TGCGCCAGCAGCTTAGAGTACGGGGGTGGCTACACCTTC.

The chain uses TRBV7-9 and TRBJ2-2; TRBD1 aligns across 7 bases. Germline loops: CDR1 SEHNR, CDR2 FQNEAQ (reference sequence). The CDR3 loop spans 18 amino acids. Trimming at V came to 6 bases and at J to 1 base, leaving 14 bases not matched to a gene. CDR3 amino acids: CASSFLWTGSLNTGELFF. CDR3 nucleotide sequence: TGTGCCAGCAGTTTCCTTTGGACAGGCTCGTTGAACACCGGGGAGCTGTTTTTT.

The V and J genes are TRBV9 and TRBJ1-2; D call uncertain. Germline CDR1 is SGDLS and CDR2 is YYNGEE. V lost 6 bases and J 0 bases, leaving 15 bases between the germline ends. This CDR3 has 15 residues. As DNA, the CDR3 is TGTGCCAGCACCCAACTAGATGACGCTAACTATGGCTACACCTTC. This encodes CASTQLDDANYGYTF.

V usage is TRBV30 and J usage is TRBJ2-6; 9 bases fit TRBD1. CDR3 length: 17 residues. V gave up 1 base and J gave up 1 base; unmatched junction bases: 5. Germline loops: CDR1 GTSNPN, CDR2 SVGIG (reference sequence). The CDR3 loop is CAWSEGGTGSGANVLTF. CDR3 DNA: TGTGCCTGGAGTGAGGGGGGGACAGGGTCTGGGGCCAACGTCCTGACTTTC.

This chain joins TRBV5-8 and TRBJ1-2; no clear D. The germline gives CDR1 SGHTS, CDR2 YDEGEE. This CDR3 is 11 amino acids long. The V end was cut by 3 bases, the J end by 5 bases, with 5 bases between. The CDR3 spells CASSYQYGYTF. CDR3 DNA sequence: TGTGCCAGCAGCTATCAATATGGCTACACCTTC.

The chain recombines TRBV2 with TRBJ1-1; D may be TRBD1 (6 bases). The CDR3 is made up of 15 amino acids. Trimming removed 6 bases from V and 5 bases from J, with 19 bases in between. The germline gives CDR1 SNHLY, CDR2 FYNNEI. The chain's CDR3 is CASSASQGRVTEAFF. CDR3 DNA: TGTGCCAGCAGCGCGTCACAGGGCCGTGTGACTGAAGCTTTCTTT.

The chain combines TRBV5-8 with TRBJ2-7, with TRBD1 matching 8 bases. The CDR3 sequence is 16 residues long. J lost 1 base, V lost 1 base, and 7 bases had no gene match. In germline, CDR1 is SGHTS, CDR2 YDEGEE. The CDR3 loop reads CASSLHDRGPSYEQYF. CDR3 coding DNA: TGTGCCAGCAGCTTGCATGACAGGGGCCCGTCCTACGAGCAGTACTTC.

This chain uses TRBV27 with TRBJ2-1, with TRBD2 matching over 7 bases. CDR3 length: 17 amino acids. In germline, CDR1 is MNHEY, CDR2 SMNVEV (reference sequence). Germline trimming cut 2 bases from V and 10 bases from J; bases unmatched to any gene: 17. CDR3 sequence (DNA): TGTGCCAGCAGTTTACCGACAGAGGGAGGGCCTCTCTTGGAGCAGTTCTTC. Translating it yields CASSLPTEGGPLLEQFF.

This chain links TRBV4-1 with TRBJ1-5; D gene uncertain. The germline V and J ends were trimmed by 1 base and 4 bases, with 8 bases remaining between them. Germline V gene data show CDR1 as MGHRA and CDR2 as YSYEKL. The CDR3 length is 14 residues. CDR3 bases: TGCGCCAGCAGCCAAGTAAGACTTAATCAGCCCCAGCATTTT. It encodes CASSQVRLNQPQHF.

The chain is built from TRBV19 and TRBJ2-1; 9 nucleotides align to TRBD2. The CDR3 has 15 amino acids. Looked up from germline, CDR1 is LNHDA and CDR2 is SQIVND (reference sequence). Trimming took 7 bases from V and 4 from J; bases not matched to a gene: 8. The CDR3 spells CASTRASGAYNEQFF. CDR3 nucleotides: TGTGCCAGTACCAGGGCTAGCGGGGCATACAATGAGCAGTTCTTC.

This chain joins TRBV4-1 and TRBJ2-1, with D perhaps matching TRBD2 (5 bases). Trimming took off 2 bases at V and 4 bases at J, with 6 bases between the two ends. CDR1 is MGHRA, CDR2 YSYEKL, per germline. The CDR3 loop spans 13 amino acids. CDR3 coding DNA: TGCGCCAGCAGCCAAAGCGGTTACAATGAGCAGTTCTTC. It is translated as CASSQSGYNEQFF.

This clone was observed once. The chain uses TRBV2 and TRBJ2-5; 8 bases agree with TRBD2. CDR3 length: 14 amino acids. The ends lost 6 bases at V and 5 bases at J; junction bases unmatched: 8. Germline V gene sequence: CDR1 SNHLY, CDR2 FYNNEI. The CDR3 spells CASSWTSPRETQYF. The CDR3 region has the DNA TGTGCCAGCAGCTGGACTAGCCCGAGGGAGACCCAGTACTTC.

The CDR3 nucleotides are TGTGCCAGCGGCCTACAGGGGACGCTCCCCACCGGGGAGCTGTTTTTT. Amino acid sequence: CASGLQGTLPTGELFF. The genes are TRBV5-8 and TRBJ2-2; 7 bases are shared with TRBD1. Germline assignment: CDR1 SGHTS and CDR2 YDEGEE. The CDR3 runs 16 residues. With V trimmed by 7 bases and J by 4 bases, 13 bases remained unmatched.

The chain combines TRBV5-1 with TRBJ2-7; D is possibly TRBD2 (5 bases). The CDR3 covers 13 residues. V gave up 2 bases and J gave up 6 bases, with 12 bases separating them. The V gene's germline CDR1 is SGHRS and CDR2 YFSETQ. The CDR3 here is CASSLDPRGEQYF. CDR3 coding DNA: TGCGCCAGCAGCTTAGACCCCCGGGGCGAGCAGTACTTC.

The chain recombines TRBV5-1 with TRBJ2-2; 8 bases are a match to TRBD1. Germline V gene sequence: CDR1 SGHRS, CDR2 YFSETQ. The CDR3 totals 16 residues. V lost 4 bases and J lost 1; bases outside the gene matches: 6. In DNA, the CDR3 is TGCGCCAGCAGCCCCTACAGGGGGTTGAACACCGGGGAGCTGTTTTTT. Translating it yields CASSPYRGLNTGELFF.

The chain is built from TRBV27 and TRBJ2-3; TRBD2 matches 10 bases. The V gene's germline CDR1 is MNHEY and CDR2 SMNVEV (reference sequence). The CDR3 sequence is 16 residues long. With 4 bases clipped from V and 3 bases from J, the junction kept 7 bases outside the gene matches. The CDR3 sequence is CASSSLAGFLTDTQYF. The CDR3, as DNA: TGTGCCAGCAGTTCACTAGCGGGGTTCCTTACAGATACGCAGTATTTT.

This sequence joins TRBV10-3 and TRBJ2-5, with 10 bases that match TRBD2. The germline gives CDR1 ENHRY, CDR2 SYGVKD. Trimming removed 6 bases from V and 3 bases from J; junction bases left unmatched: 7. The CDR3 has 15 residues. The chain's CDR3 is CAIRKSLAGEETQYF. DNA of the CDR3: TGTGCCATCAGAAAATCCCTAGCGGGGGAAGAGACCCAGTACTTC.

The genes are TRBV5-1 and TRBJ2-3; possible D gene TRBD2, 6 bases. The CDR3 has 15 residues. Germline V gene sequence: CDR1 SGHRS, CDR2 YFSETQ. With 2 bases removed from V and 0 bases from J, the gap between germline ends came to 10 bases. The CDR3 sequence: CASSLTSSSTDTQYF. As DNA, the CDR3 is TGCGCCAGCAGCTTAACTAGCAGTAGCACAGATACGCAGTATTTT.

The chain carries TRBV5-1 and TRBJ2-7, with 7 bases fitting TRBD2. Germline CDR1 and CDR2: SGHRS and YFSETQ. This CDR3 spans 13 amino acids. V trimming: 4 bases; J trimming: 3 bases; junction bases outside the gene matches: 4. The CDR3 protein is CASSNPGGYEQYF. Here the CDR3 DNA reads TGCGCCAGCAGCAATCCGGGAGGCTACGAGCAGTACTTC.

The rearrangement joins TRBV5-3 to TRBJ2-1, with 8 bases matching TRBD1. TRBV5-3 is an ORF; its function is uncertain. The CDR3 length is 14 residues. The V and J ends lost 4 bases and 5 bases, in that order; junction bases with no gene match: 5. The CDR3 region is CARSQGQVNNEQFF. CDR3 coding DNA: TGTGCCAGAAGCCAGGGACAGGTGAACAATGAGCAGTTCTTC.

The chain couples TRBV7-3 to TRBJ2-2; D may be TRBD2 (5 bases). The CDR3 covers 14 residues. V was trimmed by 6 bases and J by 2 bases, leaving 10 bases between them. Per the germline V gene, CDR1 is SGHTA and CDR2 is FQGTGA. This CDR3 is CASRVGLNTGELFF. In nucleotides, the CDR3 is TGTGCCAGCAGGGTTGGACTTAACACCGGGGAGCTGTTTTTT.